The 29 T cell receptor beta chains reported below all come from one sample, sequenced in a study of blood T cell repertoires in COVID-19. TCRdb keeps only in-frame clones here, not all; method: immunoSEQ multiplex PCR. This sample carries under 350,000 clones, around 82% of them seen once, and the ten largest clones take approximately 9%. Sequences were obtained from peripheral blood. Source of these receptors: a woman in her forties or fifties who had recovered from COVID-19.

The chain employs TRBV5-1 and TRBJ1-1; maybe TRBD1 (5 bases). The CDR3 is 13 amino acids. The V end lost 7 bases, the J end lost 4 bases, and 14 bases lay between the germline ends. Germline assignment: CDR1 SGHRS and CDR2 YFSETQ. The CDR3, as DNA: TGCGCCAGCTTGGGCAGGGTCGGCACTGAAGCTTTCTTT. It is translated as CASLGRVGTEAFF.

A few counts support this clone. The J gene is TRBJ1-4, the V gene TRBV18; TRBD1 agrees at 7 bases. J gave up 6 bases and V 5 bases, and 3 bases lay outside the gene matches. CDR1 and CDR2 (germline): KGHSH, LQKENI. There are 13 residues in the CDR3. As DNA, the CDR3 is TGTGCCAGCTCAACGACAGGGTATGAAAAACTGTTTTTT. Amino acids: CASSTTGYEKLFF.

This rearrangement joins TRBV3-1 (or the pseudogene TRBV3-2) to TRBJ1-1; tentative D call: TRBD1 (6 bases). The CDR3 runs 15 residues. V lost 5 bases to trimming and J lost 1 base, with 14 bases between them. Germline V lookup: CDR1 LGHDT, CDR2 YNNKEL (reference sequence). The CDR3 loop reads CASSSCDRTNTEAFF. CDR3 coding DNA: TGTGCCAGCAGCTCCTGTGACAGGACGAACACTGAAGCTTTCTTT.

This clone was seen at least ten times. The chain recombines TRBV7-9 with TRBJ2-1; TRBD2 might be the D (6 bases). Per the germline V gene, CDR1 is SEHNR and CDR2 is FQNEAQ (reference sequence). The V end was cut by 5 bases, the J end by 6 bases, with 20 bases between. The CDR3 is made up of 16 amino acids. CDR3 loop: CASSLGSGLPPNEQFF. The CDR3 DNA follows: TGTGCCAGCAGCCTGGGGAGCGGGCTCCCCCCCAATGAGCAGTTCTTC.

The genes are TRBV27 and TRBJ2-7; D might be TRBD2 (6 bases). Looked up from germline, CDR1 is MNHEY and CDR2 is SMNVEV (reference sequence). This CDR3 contains 15 residues. The V end lost 0 bases, the J end lost 3 bases, and 12 bases lay between the germline ends. Here the CDR3 DNA reads TGTGCCAGCAGTTTATCGGGGACTCTCAACTACGAGCAGTACTTC. Encoded protein: CASSLSGTLNYEQYF.

The chain joins TRBV4-3 to TRBJ1-3; no definite D call. The CDR3 is 15 amino acids. CDR1 is LGHNA, CDR2 YSLEER, per germline. The V end was cut by 0 bases, the J end by 4 bases, with 10 bases between. This CDR3 reads CASSQDYVVGNTIYF. CDR3 coding DNA: TGCGCCAGCAGCCAAGATTACGTAGTCGGAAACACCATATATTTT.

The chain has TRBV6-2 or TRBV6-3 and TRBJ2-5, with a weak D call TRBD1 (6 bases). V was cut by 5 bases and J by 3 bases, with 13 bases left in between. The V gene's germline CDR1 is MNHEY and CDR2 SVGEGT. This CDR3 region has 14 residues. The chain's CDR3 is CASSGTGLKETQYF. CDR3 DNA: TGTGCCAGCAGTGGAACAGGGCTGAAAGAGACCCAGTACTTC.

There are a few counts of this clone. The chain carries TRBV6-5 and TRBJ1-1; maybe TRBD1 (5 bases). Germline CDR1 and CDR2: MNHEY and SVGAGI. The germline V and J ends were trimmed by 6 bases and 0 bases, with 8 bases remaining between them. CDR3 size: 13 residues. CDR3 protein: CASREGMNTEAFF. In DNA form, the CDR3 reads TGTGCCAGCAGGGAGGGGATGAACACTGAAGCTTTCTTT.

This clone was detected ten times or more. J is TRBJ2-6 and V is TRBV6-2 or TRBV6-3, with D maybe TRBD2 (5 bases). Trimming took 2 bases from V and 0 from J, leaving 5 bases between them. The germline gives CDR1 MNHEY, CDR2 SVGEGT. This CDR3 comprises 15 residues. The DNA for the CDR3 is TGTGCCAGCAGTTACACTAGCTCTGGGGCCAACGTCCTGACTTTC. Translated: CASSYTSSGANVLTF.

V is TRBV7-6 and J is TRBJ2-3; 7 bases are a match to TRBD2. The CDR3 length is 16 residues. Germline assignment: CDR1 SGHVS and CDR2 FNYEAQ. After removal of 5 bases from V and 6 bases from J, the junction contained 14 bases not matched to a gene. The chain's CDR3 is CASSGRPGLQKDTQYF. The CDR3 bases are TGTGCCAGCAGCGGTCGGCCGGGACTACAGAAGGATACGCAGTATTTT.

The chain joins TRBV19 to TRBJ1-1; D call uncertain. There are 13 residues in the CDR3. Germline CDR1 reads LNHDA; CDR2 reads SQIVND (reference sequence). The germline V and J ends were trimmed by 8 bases and 1 base, with 11 bases remaining between them. CDR3 amino acids: CASFLTANTEAFF. The CDR3 DNA is TGTGCCAGTTTCTTAACAGCGAACACTGAAGCTTTCTTT.

This chain connects TRBV6-2 or TRBV6-3 to TRBJ2-2; 13 bases fit TRBD2. The CDR3 has 18 residues. Germline V CDR1 and CDR2: MNHEY, SVGEGT. After removal of 5 bases from V and 5 bases from J, the junction contained 11 bases not matched to a gene. The CDR3 region has the DNA TGTGCCAGCAGTACCTACGGACTAGCGGGGGATCTAACCGGGGAGCTGTTTTTT. Encoded protein: CASSTYGLAGDLTGELFF.

V usage is TRBV11-2 and J usage is TRBJ2-7; 7 bases map to TRBD1. V was pared by 4 bases and J by 2 bases, with 11 bases of the junction left unmatched. The CDR3 contains 16 residues. The germline V gene has CDR1 SGHAT and CDR2 FQNNGV. Written as DNA, the CDR3 is TGTGCCAGCAGCTCCAGACGGACAGGATCGACCTACGAGCAGTACTTC. Residues: CASSSRRTGSTYEQYF.

This chain uses TRBV28 with TRBJ2-7; TRBD2 matches 7 bases. The trim removed 8 bases at V and 7 bases at J, leaving 17 bases unmatched. Germline V CDR1 and CDR2: MDHEN, SYDVKM. The CDR3 sequence is 15 residues long. CDR3 sequence (DNA): TGTGCCAGCTACCCCGGGGCTAGCGGTAAGGTTGAGCAGTACTTC. Protein: CASYPGASGKVEQYF.

A single count supports this clone. The chain has TRBV10-3 and TRBJ2-2; 9 bases map to TRBD2. CDR1 is ENHRY, CDR2 SYGVKD, per germline. The CDR3 is made up of 14 amino acids. After removal of 8 bases from V and 2 bases from J, the junction contained 3 bases not matched to a gene. This chain's CDR3 is CAIETSGNTGELFF. CDR3 DNA sequence: TGTGCCATCGAGACTAGCGGAAACACCGGGGAGCTGTTTTTT.

The rearrangement links TRBV6-2 or TRBV6-3 to TRBJ2-7; 8 bases are a match to TRBD2. V trimming: 2 bases; J trimming: 4 bases; junction bases outside the gene matches: 10. The CDR3 runs 16 residues. CDR1 MNHEY and CDR2 SVGEGT come from the germline V gene. Here the CDR3 DNA reads TGTGCCAGCAGTTACCCCACCGGGCGGGGGGCTTACGAGCAGTACTTC. This translates into CASSYPTGRGAYEQYF.

This sequence joins TRBV2 and TRBJ2-5; no reliable D call. This CDR3 comprises 13 residues. The V end lost 4 bases, the J end lost 5 bases, and 11 bases lay between the germline ends. Germline values: CDR1 SNHLY, CDR2 FYNNEI. The CDR3 loop reads CASSGGRRETQYF. The CDR3 DNA reads as TGTGCCAGCAGTGGCGGTAGGCGGGAGACCCAGTACTTC.

This clone was observed once. The V and J genes are TRBV5-1 and TRBJ2-1; 14 bases align to TRBD2. The CDR3 extends over 16 amino acids. Germline values: CDR1 SGHRS, CDR2 YFSETQ. With 4 bases clipped from V and 8 bases from J, the junction kept 8 bases outside the gene matches. The CDR3 sequence: CASSLTGTSGSYEQFF. CDR3 in DNA: TGCGCCAGCAGCCTTACCGGGACTAGCGGGAGCTATGAGCAGTTCTTC.

The chain joins TRBV18 to TRBJ1-1; D possibly corresponds to TRBD1 (5 bases). Per the germline V gene, CDR1 is KGHSH and CDR2 is LQKENI. The germline V and J ends were trimmed by 6 bases and 6 bases, with 14 bases remaining between them. This CDR3 is built from 13 residues. CDR3 amino acids: CASSKTGEAEAFF. CDR3 DNA: TGTGCCAGCTCCAAAACAGGTGAGGCTGAAGCTTTCTTT.

The CDR3 sequence is CASSESSLTVVTQAYEQYF. CDR3 bases: TGCGCCAGCAGTGAGTCGTCGCTGACAGTAGTAACCCAAGCCTACGAGCAGTACTTC. V usage is TRBV10-2 and J usage is TRBJ2-7; tentatively, D is TRBD1 (5 bases). CDR3 size: 19 residues. Germline V gene data show CDR1 as WSHSY and CDR2 as SAAADI. V lost 0 bases to trimming and J lost 2 bases, with 23 bases between them.

In DNA, the CDR3 is TGTGCCAGCAGTTCACAGGGGTGGGACACTGAAGCTTTCTTT. Amino acids: CASSSQGWDTEAFF. This chain links TRBV28 with TRBJ1-1, with TRBD1 matching 7 bases. Germline V gene data show CDR1 as MDHEN and CDR2 as SYDVKM. The CDR3 runs to 14 residues. The J segment lost 3 bases and the V segment lost 4 bases, leaving 5 bases of the junction unmatched.

The chain carries TRBV5-6 and TRBJ1-1; TRBD1 aligns across 7 bases. Per germline, CDR1 SGHDT and CDR2 YYEEEE. The CDR3 covers 18 residues. J gave up 3 bases and V 0 bases, and 14 bases lay outside the gene matches. CDR3 DNA sequence: TGTGCCAGCAGCTTGGCCGGCACGATCCCCACAGGGGACACTGAAGCTTTCTTT. It yields the protein CASSLAGTIPTGDTEAFF.

This chain uses TRBV5-5 with TRBJ1-4, with 10 bases that match TRBD1. The CDR3 sequence is 13 residues long. Germline loops: CDR1 SGHKS, CDR2 YYEKEE (reference sequence). The junction had 2 bases not matched to a gene; V was cut back by 4 bases and J by 8 bases. Written as DNA, the CDR3 is TGTGCCAGCAGCGGGACAGGGGCCGAAAAACTGTTTTTT. Encoded protein: CASSGTGAEKLFF.

The V gene is TRBV11-3, the J gene TRBJ2-7, with D uncertain. The V gene lost 4 bases and the J gene lost 5 bases, with 9 bases spanning the gap. The CDR3 spans 12 residues. Germline V gene lookup returns CDR1 SGHNT and CDR2 YENEEA. CDR3 sequence (DNA): TGTGCCAGCAGCTCCTCGGGTGACGAGCAGTACTTC. It is translated as CASSSSGDEQYF.

This rearrangement joins TRBV6-4 to TRBJ2-1; 8 nucleotides agree with TRBD1. Trimming at V came to 4 bases and at J to 3 bases, leaving 8 bases not matched to a gene. In germline, CDR1 is MRHNA, CDR2 SNTAGT. CDR3 length: 16 amino acids. The CDR3 region is CASSGPDGTGYNEQFF. CDR3 DNA: TGTGCCAGCAGTGGGCCCGACGGGACAGGCTACAATGAGCAGTTCTTC.

The rearrangement links TRBV2 to TRBJ2-3; a possible D gene is TRBD2 (5 bases). The V and J ends lost 8 bases and 4 bases respectively, with 16 bases between them. The CDR3 extends over 14 amino acids. Germline CDR1 reads SNHLY; CDR2 reads FYNNEI. Here the CDR3 DNA reads TGTGCCAGCGCCCCGGACTTTATCCCAGATACGCAGTATTTT. It is translated as CASAPDFIPDTQYF.

This clone is a singleton in its sample. The rearrangement uses TRBV27 and TRBJ2-6; a weak D match, TRBD1 (8 bases). The germline gives CDR1 MNHEY, CDR2 SMNVEV (reference sequence). With 6 bases removed from V and 3 bases from J, the gap between germline ends came to 15 bases. The CDR3 has 16 residues. The CDR3 loop reads CASRDRVAGGANVLTF. The CDR3 DNA reads as TGTGCCAGCAGGGACAGGGTAGCGGGTGGGGCCAACGTCCTGACTTTC. Using reference TRBV27 and TRBJ2-6 for the parts outside the CDR3, the full variable domain is EAQVTQNPRYLITVTGKKLTVTCSQNMNHEYMSWYRQDPGLGLRQIYYSMNVEVTDKGDVPEGYKVSRKEKRNFPLILESPSPNQTSLYFCASRDRVAGGANVLTFGAGSRLTVL.

This sequence joins TRBV6-2 or TRBV6-3 and TRBJ2-3, with a weak D call TRBD1 (6 bases). Germline CDR1 is MNHEY and CDR2 is SVGEGT. V lost 4 bases and J lost 3, with 17 bases in between. The CDR3 runs to 16 residues. The CDR3 is CASSFFWGHTTDTQYF. In DNA form, the CDR3 reads TGTGCCAGCAGTTTTTTTTGGGGGCATACGACAGATACGCAGTATTTT.

This clone has only a few counts. This sequence joins TRBV7-2 and TRBJ2-5; 7 bases fit TRBD1. The germline CDR1 and CDR2 sequences are SGHTA and FQGNSA. Trimming took 4 bases from V and 6 from J; bases not matched to a gene: 5. The CDR3 has 13 residues. CDR3 nucleotide sequence: TGTGCCAGCAGCTCCGGACAGGACCAGACCCAGTACTTC. Amino acid sequence: CASSSGQDQTQYF.